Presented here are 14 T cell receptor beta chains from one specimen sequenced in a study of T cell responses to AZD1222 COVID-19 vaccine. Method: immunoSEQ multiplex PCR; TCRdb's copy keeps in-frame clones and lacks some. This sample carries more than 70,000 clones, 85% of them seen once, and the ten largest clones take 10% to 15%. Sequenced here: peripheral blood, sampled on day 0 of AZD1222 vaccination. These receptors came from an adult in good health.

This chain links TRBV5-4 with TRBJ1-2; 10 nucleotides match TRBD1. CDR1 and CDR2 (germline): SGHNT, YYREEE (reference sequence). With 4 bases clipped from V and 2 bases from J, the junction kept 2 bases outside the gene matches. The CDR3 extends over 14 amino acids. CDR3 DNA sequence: TGTGCCAGCAGCCCGGGACAGGGGAACTATGGCTACACCTTC. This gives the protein CASSPGQGNYGYTF.

CDR3 nucleotides: TGCGCCAGCAGCCCAGTAGGCTCGTACAATGAGCAGTTCTTC. Translated: CASSPVGSYNEQFF. This rearrangement joins TRBV4-3 to TRBJ2-1; unclear D gene. The ends were cut back, 4 bases at V and 4 bases at J, with 11 bases in the middle. Germline CDR1 reads LGHNA; CDR2 reads YSLEER. This CDR3 spans 14 amino acids.

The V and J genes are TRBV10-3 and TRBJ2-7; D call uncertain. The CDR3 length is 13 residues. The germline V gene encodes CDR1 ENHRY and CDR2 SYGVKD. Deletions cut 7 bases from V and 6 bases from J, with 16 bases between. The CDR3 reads CAITAALAGEQYF. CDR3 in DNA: TGTGCCATCACAGCAGCCCTCGCAGGCGAGCAGTACTTC.

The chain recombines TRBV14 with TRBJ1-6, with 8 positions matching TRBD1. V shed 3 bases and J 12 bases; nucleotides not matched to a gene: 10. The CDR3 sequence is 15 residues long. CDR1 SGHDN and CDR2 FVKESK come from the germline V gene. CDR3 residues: CASSQVTGAPGPLHF. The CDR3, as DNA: TGTGCCAGCAGCCAGGTGACAGGGGCGCCTGGACCCCTCCACTTT.

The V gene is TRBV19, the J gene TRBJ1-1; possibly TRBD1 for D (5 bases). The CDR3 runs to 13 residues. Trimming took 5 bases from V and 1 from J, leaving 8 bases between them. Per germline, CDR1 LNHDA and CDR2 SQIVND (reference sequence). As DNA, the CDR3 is TGTGCCAGTAGTCAGGGTTGGAACACTGAAGCTTTCTTT. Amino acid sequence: CASSQGWNTEAFF.

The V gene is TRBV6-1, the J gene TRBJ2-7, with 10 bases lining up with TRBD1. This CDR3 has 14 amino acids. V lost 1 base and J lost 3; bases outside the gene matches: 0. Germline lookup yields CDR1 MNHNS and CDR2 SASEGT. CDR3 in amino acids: CASSEGTGGYEQYF. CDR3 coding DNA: TGTGCCAGCAGTGAAGGGACAGGGGGCTACGAGCAGTACTTC.

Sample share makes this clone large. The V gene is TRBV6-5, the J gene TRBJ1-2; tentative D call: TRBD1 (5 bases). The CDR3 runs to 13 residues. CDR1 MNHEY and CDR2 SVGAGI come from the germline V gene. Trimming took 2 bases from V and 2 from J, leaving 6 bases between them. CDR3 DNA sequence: TGTGCCAGCAGTTACGACAGAAACTATGGCTACACCTTC. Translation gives CASSYDRNYGYTF.

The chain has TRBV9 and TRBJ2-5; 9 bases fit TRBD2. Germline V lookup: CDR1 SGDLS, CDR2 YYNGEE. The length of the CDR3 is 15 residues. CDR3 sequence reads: CPRSVGLAGGETQYF. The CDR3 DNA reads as TGTCCCCGCAGCGTAGGTCTCGCGGGGGGGGAGACCCAGTACTTC.

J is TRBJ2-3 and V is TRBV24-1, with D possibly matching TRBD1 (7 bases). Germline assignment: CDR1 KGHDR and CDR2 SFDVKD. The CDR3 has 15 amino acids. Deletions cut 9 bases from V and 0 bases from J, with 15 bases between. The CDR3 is CATCRGTVSTDTQYF. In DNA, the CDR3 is TGTGCCACCTGCCGCGGGACAGTCAGCACAGATACGCAGTATTTT.

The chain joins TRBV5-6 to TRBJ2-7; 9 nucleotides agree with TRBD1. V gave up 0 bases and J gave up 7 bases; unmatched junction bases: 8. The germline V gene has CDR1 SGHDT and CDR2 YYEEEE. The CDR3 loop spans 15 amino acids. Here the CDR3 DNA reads TGTGCCAGCAGCTTGGAGGACAGGGGAGGGCGGGAGCAGTACTTC. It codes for CASSLEDRGGREQYF.

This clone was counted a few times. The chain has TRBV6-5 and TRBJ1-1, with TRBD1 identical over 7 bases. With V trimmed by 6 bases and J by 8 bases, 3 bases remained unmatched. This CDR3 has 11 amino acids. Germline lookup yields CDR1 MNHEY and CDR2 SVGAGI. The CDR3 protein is CASRQGEEAFF. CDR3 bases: TGTGCCAGCAGGCAGGGGGAGGAAGCTTTCTTT.

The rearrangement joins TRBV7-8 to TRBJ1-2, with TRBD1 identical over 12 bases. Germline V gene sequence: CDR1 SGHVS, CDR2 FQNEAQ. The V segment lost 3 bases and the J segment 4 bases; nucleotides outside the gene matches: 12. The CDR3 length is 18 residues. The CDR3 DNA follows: TGTGCCAGCAGCTTGGAAGGGGACAGGGGGCTTCTACGCTATGGCTACACCTTC. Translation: CASSLEGDRGLLRYGYTF.

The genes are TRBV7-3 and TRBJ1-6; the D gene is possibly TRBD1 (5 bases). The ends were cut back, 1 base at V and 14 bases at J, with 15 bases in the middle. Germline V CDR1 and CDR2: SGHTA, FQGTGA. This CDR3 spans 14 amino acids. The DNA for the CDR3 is TGTGCCAGCAGCTTAAATGGCCCCTCAGGGTCCCTCCACTTT. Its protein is CASSLNGPSGSLHF.

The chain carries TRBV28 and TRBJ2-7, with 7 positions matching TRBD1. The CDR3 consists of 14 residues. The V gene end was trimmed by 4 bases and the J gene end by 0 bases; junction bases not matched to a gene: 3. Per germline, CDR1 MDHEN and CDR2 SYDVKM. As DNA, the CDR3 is TGTGCCAGCAGTTGGACAGGTAACTCCTACGAGCAGTACTTC. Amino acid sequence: CASSWTGNSYEQYF. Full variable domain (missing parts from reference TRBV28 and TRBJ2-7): DVKVTQSSRYLVKRTGEKVFLECVQDMDHENMFWYRQDPGLGLRLIYFSYDVKMKEKGDIPEGYSVSREKKERFSLILESASTNQTSMYLCASSWTGNSYEQYFGPGTRLTVT.